A selection of T cell receptor beta chains follows, all from one sample in a study of blood T cell repertoires in COVID-19. Clones were read by immunoSEQ multiplex PCR, and TCRdb kept only the in-frame ones, dropping some. The sample lists approximately 270,000 clones; about 85% were seen once. What was sequenced was peripheral blood. The receptors were gathered from a human donor with COVID-19, enrolled during active disease. The donor label of this sample is uncertain. Each CDR3 is given with its conserved first and last residue. The order of the fields is clone size, V gene, J gene, D gene, CDR3 DNA, CDR3 protein. A D gene is named only where the DNA matches it firmly. Only part of the rows carry a size: once, few, many, or a class if the clone is expanded.

>-|TRBV7-6|TRBJ2-7|TRBD2
TGTGCCAGCAGCCCAATGGCGGGGGAAGAGGGCGAGCAGTACTTC
CASSPMAGEEGEQYF
>-|TRBV28|TRBJ1-6|TRBD1
TGTGCCAGCAGCGAACCGGGACAGGGAGCCATAATACATAATTCACCCCTCCACTTT
CASSEPGQGAIIHNSPLHF
>once|TRBV5-6|TRBJ1-4|-
TGTGCCAGCAGACCAGGACAGCATAATGAAAAACTGTTTTTT
CASRPGQHNEKLFF
>-|TRBV18|TRBJ1-1|-
TGTGCCAGCTCACCTACAGTGTCGAATTGGCAGAACTTGAACACTGAAGCTTTCTTT
CASSPTVSNWQNLNTEAFF
>-|TRBV27|TRBJ2-3|TRBD1
TGTGCCAGCAGTTTACTGGGACAGGGGGTAGATACGCAGTATTTT
CASSLLGQGVDTQYF
>once|TRBV6-5|TRBJ2-2|-
TGTGCCAGCAGTTACGCGGGGACCTACACCGGGGAGCTGTTTTTT
CASSYAGTYTGELFF
>-|TRBV9|TRBJ2-1|-
TGTGCCAGCGGCCCACTAGCCGCGGCCTACAATGAGCAGTTCTTC
CASGPLAAAYNEQFF
>-|TRBV11-3|TRBJ2-1|TRBD2
TGTGCCAGCAGTTCGGGACTAGCAGCCTACAATGAGCAGTTCTTC
CASSSGLAAYNEQFF
>-|TRBV18|TRBJ1-1|TRBD1
TGTGCCAGCTCATGGACAGGGTTGAACACTGAAGCTTTCTTT
CASSWTGLNTEAFF
>-|TRBV19|TRBJ1-2|TRBD1
TGTGCCAGTCGTCCGGGACAGGGGGCTGGCTACACCTTC
CASRPGQGAGYTF
>-|TRBV2|TRBJ2-7|-
TGTGCCAGCAGTGAAGCGCTTGATGTCCGAGGGCAGTACTTC
CASSEALDVRGQYF
>few|TRBV7-2|TRBJ1-5|TRBD1
TGTGCCAGCAGCTGGACCGGGACAGGGAATCAGCCCCAGCATTTT
CASSWTGTGNQPQHF
>-|TRBV7-9|TRBJ1-6|-
TGTGCCAGCAGCCAAAGACTTGATTCACCCCTCCACTTT
CASSQRLDSPLHF
>-|TRBV5-1|TRBJ1-3|-
TGCGCCAGCAGCATCGGTACAGGGTCTGGAAACACCATATATTTT
CASSIGTGSGNTIYF
>-|TRBV19|TRBJ2-1|-
TGTGCCAGTAGTCTTAGTGGGGAGGACCGGTTCTTC
CASSLSGEDRFF
>-|TRBV9|TRBJ1-1|-
TGTGCCAGCAGCTCATCCATGAACACTGAAGCTTTCTTT
CASSSSMNTEAFF
>-|TRBV19|TRBJ2-2|-
TGTGCCAGTAGTAGCCCAAAGGCAGGGGGGTATTCCGGGGAGCTGTTTTTT
CASSSPKAGGYSGELFF
>-|TRBV2|TRBJ2-7|TRBD1
TGTGCCAGCAGAGTCGGGACAGAAAGTCCATACGAGCAGTACTTC
CASRVGTESPYEQYF
>-|TRBV14|TRBJ1-1|TRBD1
TGTGCCAGCAGCCAACTTTCCCGGGACAGTGAAGCTTTCTTT
CASSQLSRDSEAFF
>-|TRBV7-2|TRBJ2-1|TRBD1
TGTGCCAGCAGCTCAACCTCGGACAGGGGCGATCTAATTGAGCAGTTCTTC
CASSSTSDRGDLIEQFF
>-|TRBV6-4|TRBJ1-1|-
TGTGCCAGCAGTGACGAGGGTGAAGCTTTCTTT
CASSDEGEAFF
>-|TRBV4-1|TRBJ2-3|-
TGCGCCAGCAGCCAAGTAAGGGGTTTCACAGATACGCAGTATTTT
CASSQVRGFTDTQYF
>-|TRBV5-6|TRBJ2-7|-
TGTGCCAGCAGCTTGGTACCCGGCTACGAGCAGTACTTC
CASSLVPGYEQYF
>once|TRBV5-1|TRBJ2-2|-
TGCGCCAGCAGCTTGCGACAGATCCAAAACACCGGGGAGCTGTTTTTT
CASSLRQIQNTGELFF
>-|TRBV5-1|TRBJ2-1|-
TGCGCCAGCAGCCAACAAAACAACAATGAGCAGTTCTTC
CASSQQNNNEQFF
>many|TRBV5-1|TRBJ1-1|-
TGCGCCAGCAGCTTGGCCGCAGGCATGAACACTGAAGCTTTCTTT
CASSLAAGMNTEAFF
>-|TRBV7-8|TRBJ1-2|TRBD1
TGTGCCAGCAGCCAAGGGACAGGGAACTATGGCTACACCTTC
CASSQGTGNYGYTF
>-|TRBV5-1|TRBJ1-4|-
TGCGCCAGCAGCTTGGAGCGACAGGCCCTAGGTGAAAAACTGTTTTTT
CASSLERQALGEKLFF
>-|TRBV28|TRBJ1-1|-
TGTGCCAGCAGTTTATCAGTCAGGGAAGCTTTCTTT
CASSLSVREAFF
>-|TRBV9|TRBJ2-3|-
TGTGCCAGCAGCTACGGGGCGGGATACCCCTTGGGCACAGATACGCAGTATTTT
CASSYGAGYPLGTDTQYF
>-|TRBV13|TRBJ1-1|-
TGTGCCAGCAGCTTAGGGCGAAGTGAAGCTTTCTTT
CASSLGRSEAFF
>-|TRBV5-4|TRBJ1-1|-
TGTGCCAGCAGCTTGCCACAACCAAACACTGAAGCTTTCTTT
CASSLPQPNTEAFF
>once|TRBV11-3|TRBJ2-5|TRBD1
TGTGCCAGCAGCTTAGGAGACAGGGTCCCCCAAGAGACCCAGTACTTC
CASSLGDRVPQETQYF
>-|TRBV25-1|TRBJ2-7|-
TGTGCCAGCAGTGAACCGTCCTCCTACGAGCAGTACTTC
CASSEPSSYEQYF
>few|TRBV28|TRBJ1-5|-
TGTGCCAGCAGTTCCCACGGGGGGGGGCCCATCAAGCCCCAGCATTTT
CASSSHGGGPIKPQHF
>-|TRBV5-1|TRBJ1-2|-
TGCGCCAGCATGGATGGGGCCAATATTGGCTACACCTTC
CASMDGANIGYTF
>-|TRBV5-6|TRBJ2-5|TRBD1
TGTGCCAGCAGCTTTGGGACAGGGGCGTACCAAGAGACCCAGTACTTC
CASSFGTGAYQETQYF